This TCR beta chain was captured by sequencing in a study of blood T cell repertoires in COVID-19 (dated by TCRdb to the early 2020s). About the full investigation: Collaborator samples came from the United States, Italy and Spain and covered acute and convalescent phases of COVID-19. The prospective study material was composed of cDNA or gDNA derived from T cells, B-cell-depleted T cells, or PBMCs. Deeply sampled blood TCRbeta repertoires from subjects exposed to, actively infected with, or recovered from COVID-19 were included in the dataset. The repertoires were released in a freely available public database meant as a resource for research on the immune response to SARS-CoV-2. Samples came from the ongoing ImmuneRACE study (first 160 participants) plus 1,254 subjects from 6 global collaborators. Sample metadata almost always included a de-identified subject ID, COVID-19 status, age in years and sex. Where available, HLA class I and class II types were taken from metadata supplied by the sample provider and were not determined by assay-based typing.

Concerning this clone: No antigen is known for it. Nothing much larger sits one base from this clone, and base qualities are not available.

Participants in the prospective study were enrolled through a virtual design, were aged roughly 18 to 95 years, and lived in about two dozen United States geographic areas. To assign participants to cohorts, the prospective study relied on clinical history that participants themselves reported in a screening survey and a study questionnaire. In the prospective study, mobile phlebotomists collected whole blood, serum and a nasopharyngeal or oropharyngeal swab from each participant. Over an approximately 2-month period, participants in the prospective study had the option of providing additional blood draws and questionnaires. Prospective study blood samples were shipped either frozen or at room temperature before DNA extraction. From the cysteine through the phenylalanine, the CDR3 covers 14 amino acids. Kept here is only the CDR3 DNA, which spans 42 bases and is read in frame from base 1. The V end loses 0 bases and the J end loses 13 bases, and a stretch of 15 bases separates them. The germline V gene (reference sequence) supplies CDR1 PRHDT and CDR2 FYEKMQ.

TCRbeta CDR3 regions were amplified from genomic DNA by means of the immunoSEQ Assay, a bias-controlled multiplex PCR. The original methods were these. The number of nucleated cells in each sample was estimated by amplification of reference gene primers within the assay. To quantify the absolute abundance of each unique TCRbeta CDR3 rearrangement, sequence reads were collapsed and filtered. For each sample, productive Simpson clonality was calculated as the square root of Simpson's diversity index across productive rearrangements. TCRdb mirrors the immuneACCESS table, restricted to in-frame sequences. Some clones are absent from its copies; in checked studies, under half trace to an unresolved V gene, and the reason for the others is unknown. Clone size and the V and J calls come from that table; the DNA yielded D and trimming. This sample comprises 260,000 or so clones, about 91% of them detected only once. Around 2.6% of the sample is taken by the ten largest.

Overall study outcomes, separate from this receptor: How much clinical and demographic metadata was included differed by source and by participant, and the metadata was provided uncurated.

The sample was PBMCs or T cells enriched from blood (not recorded which). The rearranged segments are TRBV13 and TRBJ1-4, with no reliable assignment of the D segment. The clonotype comes from a woman aged 25 to 39 with acute COVID-19. The DNA is TGTGCCAGCAGCTTAGGCCTAGGCGGCGGCGGACTGTTTTTT. The encoded protein is CASSLGLGGGGLFF.